A selection of T cell receptor beta chains follows, all from one sample in a study of blood T cell repertoires in COVID-19. Clones were sequenced by immunoSEQ multiplex PCR, and TCRdb holds only the in-frame ones, with some missing. Seen here are roughly 250,000 clones, more than 85% observed once, and the top ten hold roughly 1.7%. Specimen: PBMCs or T cells enriched from blood (not recorded which). The source is a woman between 50 and 59 years old who had recovered from COVID-19. The conserved cysteine and the conserved F or W are not part of the CDR3 here. Clone size is shown for a subset of rows, as once, few, many or a class of expanded clone.

CDR3 protein,J gene,clone size,V gene
ASSPGTSLPPNAQY,TRBJ2-3,few,TRBV7-2
ASTPTGGRQNEQF,TRBJ2-1,NA,TRBV2
ASSFLGQGGSPLH,TRBJ1-6,NA,TRBV7-2
ASSYSTGGSHGYT,TRBJ1-2,once,TRBV6-5
ASSRGQVVTNEKLF,TRBJ1-4,NA,TRBV18
ASSFGGNEQF,TRBJ2-1,NA,TRBV5-1
ASSLVRGTGELF,TRBJ2-2,NA,TRBV11-3
ASSFRGNYGYT,TRBJ1-2,NA,TRBV28
ASIGSGQNTEAF,TRBJ1-1,NA,TRBV10-1
ASSPGGEGQPQH,TRBJ1-5,NA,TRBV6-4
ASSVALSGEQF,TRBJ2-1,NA,TRBV11-2
ASSSWGPHSEDTQY,TRBJ2-3,once,TRBV5-1
ASSPWRANTEAF,TRBJ1-1,NA,TRBV5-1
ASTLGQFYT,TRBJ1-2,NA,TRBV28
ASSQDRGQPQH,TRBJ1-5,NA,TRBV3-1/TRBV3-2
ASSFTGKVYGYT,TRBJ1-2,NA,TRBV28
ASRTGYYNEQF,TRBJ2-1,NA,TRBV5-1
ASWAGAYSNQPQH,TRBJ1-5,NA,TRBV6-5
AIRDSGSGNEQF,TRBJ2-1,NA,TRBV10-3
ASSLGVAGVGQETQY,TRBJ2-5,NA,TRBV5-1
ACGSSGNTIY,TRBJ1-3,once,TRBV30
ASSFSQNTEAF,TRBJ1-1,NA,TRBV5-1
ASSALAGDNNEQF,TRBJ2-1,NA,TRBV9
ASSAGGNSGNTIY,TRBJ1-3,NA,TRBV19
ASSLSALDEQY,TRBJ2-7,NA,TRBV7-9
ASSLGQARYEAF,TRBJ1-1,NA,TRBV5-1
ASSPEGQGAIGGYT,TRBJ1-2,NA,TRBV4-2
ASSAGTSYRETQY,TRBJ2-5,NA,TRBV9
ASTPARDEKLF,TRBJ1-4,NA,TRBV6-5
SVEQDKSTQPQH,TRBJ1-5,NA,TRBV29-1
ASSSFDRGYDAEAF,TRBJ1-1,NA,TRBV28
ASSVRTGLHT,TRBJ1-2,NA,TRBV5-6
ASSYPLPF,TRBJ1-1,once,TRBV6-6
ASSEELVTGDGYT,TRBJ1-2,few,TRBV10-2
ASTGTNYGYT,TRBJ1-2,NA,TRBV5-6
ASRLGGSNEQY,TRBJ2-7,NA,TRBV10-3
ASSTLLTGGDGNYGYT,TRBJ1-2,NA,TRBV19
ASSVDRGGSDIQY,TRBJ2-4,NA,TRBV5-4
ASSLAPLAGQETQY,TRBJ2-5,NA,TRBV7-7
ATAAGGGMTGELF,TRBJ2-2,NA,TRBV24-1
ASRDPGLAGGYDEQF,TRBJ2-1,once,TRBV2
SVERPGGDEKLF,TRBJ1-4,NA,TRBV29-1
ASSPKASGRGEQF,TRBJ2-1,NA,TRBV18
ASSAGGSDEKLF,TRBJ1-4,NA,TRBV5-1
ASSPDGISPLH,TRBJ1-6,NA,TRBV18
ASSQITGTLNQPQH,TRBJ1-5,few,TRBV4-2
ASSPTSGSRETQY,TRBJ2-5,NA,TRBV27
ASSLRQGGYGYT,TRBJ1-2,few,TRBV28
ASSSLSVSGTYEQY,TRBJ2-7,NA,TRBV11-2
ASSPQGRTEQY,TRBJ2-7,NA,TRBV18
ASSLGDRVFAGELF,TRBJ2-2,NA,TRBV5-1
SAVTAFGTEAF,TRBJ1-1,NA,TRBV29-1
ASSFRVGLEQF,TRBJ2-1,NA,TRBV28
ASSSEASDT,TRBJ1-2,NA,TRBV28
ASSRTGPNTEAF,TRBJ1-1,NA,TRBV6-2/TRBV6-3